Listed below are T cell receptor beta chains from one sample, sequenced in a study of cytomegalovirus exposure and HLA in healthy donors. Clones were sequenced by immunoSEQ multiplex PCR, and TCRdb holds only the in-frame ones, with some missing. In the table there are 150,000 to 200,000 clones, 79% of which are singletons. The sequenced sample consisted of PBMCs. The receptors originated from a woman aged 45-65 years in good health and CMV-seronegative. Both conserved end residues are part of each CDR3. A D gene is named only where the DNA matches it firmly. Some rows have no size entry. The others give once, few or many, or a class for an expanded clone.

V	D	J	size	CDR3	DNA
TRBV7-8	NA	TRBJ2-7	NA	CASSLVVRSFSYEQYF	TGTGCCAGCAGCTTAGTTGTGAGATCCTTCTCCTACGAGCAGTACTTC
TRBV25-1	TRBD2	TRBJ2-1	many	CASSYGTSGKYNEQFF	TGTGCCAGCAGCTACGGGACTAGCGGAAAGTACAATGAGCAGTTCTTC
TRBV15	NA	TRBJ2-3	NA	CATSREMMQTSTDTQYF	TGTGCCACCAGCAGAGAAATGATGCAGACTAGCACAGATACGCAGTATTTT
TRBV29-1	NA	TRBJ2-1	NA	CSVEDWRDNEQFF	TGCAGCGTTGAAGATTGGAGGGACAATGAGCAGTTCTTC
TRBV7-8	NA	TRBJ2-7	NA	CASSLASGSYEQYF	TGTGCCAGCAGCTTAGCTAGCGGCTCCTACGAGCAGTACTTC
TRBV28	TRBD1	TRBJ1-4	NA	CASGTGTEEKLFF	TGTGCCAGCGGGACCGGGACAGAAGAAAAACTGTTTTTT
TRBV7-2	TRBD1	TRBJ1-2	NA	CASSLAWTGGAYGYTF	TGTGCCAGCAGCTTAGCGTGGACAGGGGGCGCGTATGGCTACACCTTC
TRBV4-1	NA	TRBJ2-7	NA	CASSQVREFYEQYF	TGCGCCAGCAGCCAAGTTCGGGAGTTCTACGAGCAGTACTTC
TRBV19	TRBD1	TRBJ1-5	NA	CASSVDRVHQPQHF	TGTGCCAGTAGTGTGGACAGGGTACATCAGCCCCAGCATTTT
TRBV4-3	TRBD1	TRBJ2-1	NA	CASSQDTGGLYNGQFF	TGCGCCAGCAGCCAAGACACAGGGGGTCTCTACAATGGGCAGTTCTTC
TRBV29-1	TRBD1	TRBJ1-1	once	CSARTGNTEAFF	TGCAGCGCAAGGACAGGGAACACTGAAGCTTTCTTT
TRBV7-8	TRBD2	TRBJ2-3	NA	CASTNIWRGGTDTQYF	TGTGCCAGCACCAACATCTGGCGGGGGGGCACAGATACGCAGTATTTT
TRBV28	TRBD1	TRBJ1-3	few	CASRFRDRVGGNTIYF	TGTGCCAGCAGGTTCCGGGACAGGGTTGGCGGAAACACCATATATTTT
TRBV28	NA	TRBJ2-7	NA	CASSEGLTSGYEQYF	TGTGCCAGCAGTGAAGGACTTACGAGCGGCTACGAGCAGTACTTC
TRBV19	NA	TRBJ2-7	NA	CATAHRDIRYEQYF	TGTGCCACCGCGCACCGGGACATACGTTACGAGCAGTACTTC
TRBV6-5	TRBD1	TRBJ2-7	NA	CASSTPGQTNYEQYF	TGTGCCAGCAGCACCCCGGGACAGACCAATTACGAGCAGTACTTC
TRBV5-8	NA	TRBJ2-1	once	CASSFKGRGEQFF	TGTGCCAGCAGCTTTAAGGGAAGGGGTGAGCAGTTCTTC
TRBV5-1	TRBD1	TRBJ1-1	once	CASSEYRGDTEAFF	TGCGCCAGCAGTGAGTACAGGGGTGACACTGAAGCTTTCTTT
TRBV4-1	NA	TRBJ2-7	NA	CASSQDPFTYEQYF	TGCGCCAGCAGCCAAGACCCGTTTACCTACGAGCAGTACTTC
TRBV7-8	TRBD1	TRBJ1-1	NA	CASSLGDRGTTEAFF	TGTGCCAGCAGCTTAGGGGACAGGGGGACGACTGAAGCTTTCTTT
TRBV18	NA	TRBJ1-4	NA	CASSLGTTTNEKLFF	TGTGCCAGCTCACTTGGGACAACAACTAATGAAAAACTGTTTTTT
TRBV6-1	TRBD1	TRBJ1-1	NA	CASSETGTFF	TGTGCCAGCAGTGAGACAGGGACTTTCTTT
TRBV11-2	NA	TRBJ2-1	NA	CASSLGIRGGDNEQFF	TGTGCCAGCAGCTTAGGGATCAGGGGAGGGGACAATGAGCAGTTCTTC
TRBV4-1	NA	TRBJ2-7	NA	CASSQEDSPNYEQYF	TGCGCCAGCAGCCAAGAGGACTCACCTAACTACGAGCAGTACTTC
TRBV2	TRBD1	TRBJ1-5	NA	CASSQGALSNQPQHF	TGTGCCAGCAGCCAGGGGGCCTTGAGCAATCAGCCCCAGCATTTT
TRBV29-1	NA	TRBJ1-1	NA	CSPLGPTEAFF	TGCAGCCCGCTGGGGCCCACTGAAGCTTTCTTT
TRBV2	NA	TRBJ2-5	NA	CASNENRVVETQYF	TGTGCCAGCAACGAAAACAGGGTCGTGGAGACCCAGTACTTC
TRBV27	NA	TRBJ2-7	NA	CASSPKGTYEQYF	TGTGCCAGCAGTCCCAAGGGGACCTACGAGCAGTACTTC
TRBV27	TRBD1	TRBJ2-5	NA	CASSRTGPRGPQYF	TGTGCCAGCAGTCGGACAGGCCCGCGTGGACCCCAGTACTTC
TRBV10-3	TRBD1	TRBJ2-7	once	CAISEHTTGTEITGEQYF	TGTGCCATCAGTGAGCATACTACCGGGACAGAAATAACGGGCGAGCAGTACTTC
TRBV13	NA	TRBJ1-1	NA	CASSLEAFREAFF	TGTGCCAGCAGCTTAGAAGCCTTCAGGGAAGCTTTCTTT
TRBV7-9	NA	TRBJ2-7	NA	CASSFEAVSYEQYF	TGTGCCAGCAGCTTCGAGGCAGTCTCCTACGAGCAGTACTTC
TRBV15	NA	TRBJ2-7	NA	CATSRTQTVLSYEQYF	TGTGCCACCAGCAGAACCCAAACAGTCCTCTCCTACGAGCAGTACTTC
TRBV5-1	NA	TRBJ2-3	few	CASRTGFSTDTQYF	TGCGCCAGCAGAACGGGTTTCTCCACAGATACGCAGTATTTT
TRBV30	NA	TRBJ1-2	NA	CAWSTSGYGYTF	TGTGCCTGGAGTACTTCAGGGTACGGCTACACCTTC
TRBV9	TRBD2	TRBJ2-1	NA	CASRTLRREVSYNEQFF	TGTGCCAGCAGGACCTTGAGGCGGGAGGTGTCCTACAATGAGCAGTTCTTC
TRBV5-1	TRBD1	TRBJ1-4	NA	CASSGGQGAAEKLFF	TGCGCCAGCAGCGGCGGACAGGGGGCTGCGGAAAAACTGTTTTTT
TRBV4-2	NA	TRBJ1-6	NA	CVSSLQRQTRYNSPLHF	TGTGTCAGCAGCCTCCAGAGACAGACTCGCTATAATTCACCCCTCCACTTT
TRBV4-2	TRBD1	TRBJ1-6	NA	CASSQDGDRSNSPLHF	TGTGCCAGCAGCCAAGATGGGGACAGGTCGAATTCACCCCTCCACTTT
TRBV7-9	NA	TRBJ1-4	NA	CASSPWRGPATNEKLFF	TGTGCCAGCAGCCCCTGGAGGGGACCCGCAACTAATGAAAAACTGTTTTTT
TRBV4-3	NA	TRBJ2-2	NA	CASSQASTVPGELFF	TGCGCCAGCAGCCAGGCCTCGACAGTTCCCGGGGAGCTGTTTTTT
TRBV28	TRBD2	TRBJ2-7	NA	CASSSPGLAAYEQYF	TGTGCCAGCAGTTCGCCGGGACTAGCGGCGTACGAGCAGTACTTC
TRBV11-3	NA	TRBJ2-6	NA	CASSERGFGANVLTF	TGTGCCAGCAGCGAAAGGGGCTTCGGGGCCAACGTCCTGACTTTC
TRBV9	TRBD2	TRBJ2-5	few	CASSPPLTSGRSETQYF	TGTGCCAGCAGTCCTCCCCTGACTAGCGGGAGATCGGAGACCCAGTACTTC
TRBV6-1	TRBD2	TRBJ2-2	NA	CASKRLASNTGELFF	TGTGCCAGCAAGAGACTAGCCTCAAACACCGGGGAGCTGTTTTTT
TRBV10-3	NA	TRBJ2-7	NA	CAIRGDLDYEQYF	TGTGCCATCAGAGGGGACTTGGACTACGAGCAGTACTTC
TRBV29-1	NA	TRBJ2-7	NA	CSARGTGIDEQYF	TGCAGCGCCCGAGGGACTGGCATCGACGAGCAGTACTTC
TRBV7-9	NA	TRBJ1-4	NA	CASSKDRQDEKLFF	TGTGCCAGCAGCAAAGATAGACAGGATGAAAAACTGTTTTTT
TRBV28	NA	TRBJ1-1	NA	CASSSVAVNTEAFF	TGTGCCAGCAGTTCCGTCGCGGTGAACACTGAAGCTTTCTTT
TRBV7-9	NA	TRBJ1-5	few	CASSLGGADQPQHF	TGTGCCAGCAGCTTAGGCGGGGCAGATCAGCCCCAGCATTTT
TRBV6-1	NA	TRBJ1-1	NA	CASNQDRVLEAFF	TGTGCCAGCAATCAGGACAGAGTCCTTGAAGCTTTCTTT
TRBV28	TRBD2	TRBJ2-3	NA	CASSQSGARTDTQYF	TGTGCCAGCAGTCAGAGCGGGGCGCGCACAGATACGCAGTATTTT